These 6 T cell receptor beta chains came from one sample sequenced in a study. TCRdb re-analysed the 5' RACE reads in MiXCR, keeping a single row per CDR3 protein. The table lists 45,000 to 70,000 distinct CDR3 sequences, around a quarter of them singletons. The sequencing sample was made of tumor-infiltrating memory CD4+ T cells sorted from the breast tumor. Subset denoted: memory CD4+ T cells, CD4+CD45RO+CD25-. The receptors stem from a female donor with breast cancer.

This chain uses TRBV28 with TRBJ2-4, with D tentatively TRBD2 (5 bases). Trimming removed 11 bases from V and 13 bases from J, with 18 bases in between. The CDR3 loop spans 11 amino acids. Germline lookup yields CDR1 MDHEN and CDR2 SYDVKM. The CDR3 reads CAPRGGARQYF. DNA for the CDR3: TGTGCCCCACGCGGAGGTGCGAGACAGTACTTC. The variable domain in full, with the rest retrieved from reference TRBV28 and TRBJ2-4, is DVKVTQSSRYLVKRTGEKVFLECVQDMDHENMFWYRQDPGLGLRLIYFSYDVKMKEKGDIPEGYSVSREKKERFSLILESASTNQTSMYLCAPRGGARQYFGAGTRLSVL.

V usage is TRBV7-2 and J usage is TRBJ1-5; D gene ambiguous. The V end was cut by 1 base, the J end by 0 bases, with 7 bases between. The CDR3 contains 15 residues. Germline lookup yields CDR1 SGHTA and CDR2 FQGNSA. CDR3 in DNA: TGTGCCAGCAGCTTAGTACCAAATAGCAATCAGCCCCAGCATTTT. Amino acid sequence: CASSLVPNSNQPQHF. The complete variable domain, with remaining parts taken from reference TRBV7-2 and TRBJ1-5, reads GAGVSQSPSNKVTEKGKDVELRCDPISGHTALYWYRQSLGQGLEFLIYFQGNSAPDKSGLPSDRFSAERTGGSVSTLTIQRTQQEDSAVYLCASSLVPNSNQPQHFGDGTRLSIL.

This rearrangement joins TRBV30 to TRBJ1-1; D is undetermined. Germline V gene lookup returns CDR1 GTSNPN and CDR2 SVGIG (reference sequence). The CDR3 runs to 13 residues. V was cut by 4 bases and J by 1 base, with 10 bases left in between. CDR3 DNA: TGTGCCTGGATTGGCCAGCCGAACACTGAAGCTTTCTTT. Translating it yields CAWIGQPNTEAFF.

This clonotype was counted a few times. The V gene is TRBV28, the J gene TRBJ2-5, with 8 bases lining up with TRBD1. The CDR3 runs to 16 residues. CDR1 is MDHEN, CDR2 SYDVKM, per germline. J lost 4 bases, V lost 5 bases, and 12 bases had no gene match. CDR3 in amino acids: CASSPRTGNIVETQYF. In DNA, the CDR3 is TGTGCCAGCAGTCCCCGGACAGGGAATATTGTAGAGACCCAGTACTTC. The entire variable domain, with the rest obtained from reference TRBV28 and TRBJ2-5, is as follows: DVKVTQSSRYLVKRTGEKVFLECVQDMDHENMFWYRQDPGLGLRLIYFSYDVKMKEKGDIPEGYSVSREKKERFSLILESASTNQTSMYLCASSPRTGNIVETQYFGPGTRLLVL.

The gene calls are TRBV6-2 or TRBV6-3 and TRBJ2-1; unclear D gene. This CDR3 is built from 11 residues. Germline CDR1 MNHEY, CDR2 SVGEGT. The V end was cut by 11 bases, the J end by 3 bases, with 8 bases between. The CDR3 nucleotides are TGTGCCTGCGGAAGCTACAATGAGCAGTTCTTC. It translates to CACGSYNEQFF.

The gene calls are TRBV20-1 and TRBJ2-1; D may match TRBD1 or TRBD2 (6 bases each). Germline CDR1 and CDR2: DFQATT and SNEGSKA (reference sequence). Trimming left V 3 bases short and J 8 bases short, with 20 bases between. The CDR3 extends over 15 amino acids. The CDR3 coding sequence is TGCAGTGCTAGCCCTGGGGACTGGGACAAAGATGAGCAGTTCTTC. Its translation is CSASPGDWDKDEQFF.